This is a list of T cell receptor beta chains from one sample in a study of shared clonotypes between healthy human individuals. Method: immunoSEQ multiplex PCR; TCRdb's copy keeps in-frame clones and lacks some. The table records millions of clones, about 92% of them present only once. Input material: naive CD4+ T cells sorted from blood. The receptor set was obtained from a man younger than 35 in good health. Both conserved end residues are part of each CDR3. Each record gives: V gene, clone size, J gene, CDR3 protein. Only some rows state a clone size, as once, few, many or a class for expanded clones.

TRBV30	-	TRBJ1-5	CAWRGHGNQPQHF
TRBV27	-	TRBJ2-7	CASSLTGDATQYF
TRBV6-5	-	TRBJ2-2	CASKGQNTGELFF
TRBV30	-	TRBJ2-3	CAWSGDRRSTDTQYF
TRBV5-1	-	TRBJ2-1	CASSSGLAGNEQFF
TRBV15	-	TRBJ2-7	CATSREAAEQYF
TRBV4-3	-	TRBJ1-3	CASSQTPPTGTSGNTIYF
TRBV7-2	-	TRBJ2-1	CASSLGLAGGHNEQFF
TRBV6-1	few	TRBJ1-1	CASSDWGRGPEAFF
TRBV27	-	TRBJ2-7	CASNSGDVEYF
TRBV6-1	-	TRBJ1-5	CASSGGRGRAGNQPQHF
TRBV30	-	TRBJ2-7	CAWANRGSYEQYF
TRBV30	-	TRBJ1-4	CAWSSKAGNREKLFF
TRBV5-4	-	TRBJ1-2	CASSLDGYYGYTF
TRBV11-2	once	TRBJ2-2	CASSLLGGANTGELFF
TRBV2	-	TRBJ2-1	CASSEAWAVGEQFF
TRBV18	-	TRBJ1-5	CASSPSAEQGSQPQHF
TRBV7-9	-	TRBJ2-7	CASSPGVAGGLLKYYEQYF
TRBV7-2	-	TRBJ2-7	CASSPETGTSYEQYF
TRBV2	-	TRBJ2-3	CASSDSPADTQYF
TRBV30	-	TRBJ2-2	CAWSTGRGATGELFF
TRBV27	-	TRBJ1-1	CASSSVGVWDTEAFF
TRBV6-1	-	TRBJ2-7	CASRGIGDSSYEQYF
TRBV6-1	-	TRBJ1-5	CASSGTEYSNQPQHF
TRBV25-1	-	-	CASSEYVHEQYF
TRBV10-1	once	TRBJ1-2	CASSSRANYGYTF
TRBV7-2	-	TRBJ2-4	CASSLNLVNIQYF
TRBV2	-	TRBJ1-5	CASRRTGDQPQHF
TRBV7-2	-	TRBJ2-1	CASSLSAGSYNEQFF
TRBV5-8	-	TRBJ2-7	CASSLIREASYEQYF
TRBV5-1	-	-	CASSLDRSSSYEQYF
TRBV6-6	-	TRBJ1-6	CASSYSTRKVAPLHF
TRBV2	-	TRBJ2-3	CASSIGATDTQYF
TRBV29-1	-	TRBJ2-5	CSVRLRLGETQYF
TRBV5-1	-	TRBJ2-7	CASKETGDEQYF
TRBV10-3	-	TRBJ2-7	CAISPSGGKNEQYF
TRBV11-2	-	TRBJ2-1	CASSSPKGSYNEQFF
TRBV6-5	-	TRBJ1-2	CASSLRQNPYGYTF
TRBV6-1	-	TRBJ2-2	CASESDLNTGELFF
TRBV9	-	TRBJ2-2	CASSKRGQGNTGELFF
TRBV6-1	-	TRBJ2-3	CASNGAVDTQYF
TRBV6-5	-	TRBJ2-7	CASSYSGRGSYEQYF
TRBV11-3	-	TRBJ1-5	CASSLIGQINQPQHF
TRBV10-3	-	TRBJ2-7	CAISGNDGRGPYEQYF
TRBV10-1	-	TRBJ2-7	CASSDTGRRQYF
TRBV19	once	TRBJ2-1	CASSIRGGYSSYNEQFF
TRBV5-6	-	TRBJ2-2	CASSFGQAAVELFF
TRBV5-4	-	TRBJ2-2	CASSRDTTGELFF
TRBV7-9	once	TRBJ1-4	CASSRGQGSEKLFF
TRBV12-2	-	TRBJ2-6	CASRLDLIGMRSSGANVLTF
TRBV5-6	-	TRBJ2-1	CASSFGTGYNEQFF